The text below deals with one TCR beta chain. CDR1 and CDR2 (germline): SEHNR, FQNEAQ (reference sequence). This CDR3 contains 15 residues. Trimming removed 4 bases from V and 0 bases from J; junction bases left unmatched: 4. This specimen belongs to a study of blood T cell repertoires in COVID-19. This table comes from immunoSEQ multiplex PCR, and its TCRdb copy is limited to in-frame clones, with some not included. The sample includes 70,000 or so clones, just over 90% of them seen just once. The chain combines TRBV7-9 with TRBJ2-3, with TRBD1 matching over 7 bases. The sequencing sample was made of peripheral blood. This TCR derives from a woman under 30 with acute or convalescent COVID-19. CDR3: CASSSRDSSTDTQYF. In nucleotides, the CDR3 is TGTGCCAGCAGCTCCCGGGACAGTAGCACAGATACGCAGTATTTT. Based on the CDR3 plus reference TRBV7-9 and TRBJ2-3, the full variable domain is DTGVSQNPRHKITKRGQNVTFRCDPISEHNRLYWYRQTLGQGPEFLTYFQNEAQLEKSRLLSDRFSAERPKGSFSTLEIQRTEQGDSAMYLCASSSRDSSTDTQYFGPGTRLTVL.